The following is a T cell receptor (beta chain) sequence with its context. Its antigen is unknown. No base quality values were provided; no much bigger clone lies one nucleotide off. The cohort was made up of 650 to 700 healthy bone marrow donors. At the time of sampling, all cohort members were nominally healthy, though unrecorded immune exposures were likely present. The donor was CMV seropositive and belonged to the group of 250 to 300 seropositive cohort members. Every donor gave a peripheral blood sample, and the peripheral blood mononuclear cells from that sample were used for TCR beta sequencing. The Qiagen DNeasy Blood Extraction Kit was used to extract genomic DNA from the blood cell samples. From the cysteine up to the phenylalanine, the CDR3 has a length of 17 residues. Only the CDR3 region is kept as DNA, spanning 51 bases read in frame from base 1. The V end gives up 4 bases and the J end 1 base, leaving 6 bases in the junction not matched to a gene. CDR1 and CDR2 are read off the germline V gene (reference sequence) as LNHDA and SQIVND.

The data belong to a study of cytomegalovirus exposure and HLA in healthy donors (dated by TCRdb to about 2017). Describing the broader study: An earlier analysis of some 550 of the donors reported 276 Gb of sequence data and around 120 million unique TCR beta sequences from about 200 million T cells. An early release covering around 630 HLA-typed donors comprised approximately 300 gigabases of sequencing data and around 80 million unique TCR sequences. Among the roughly 430 genotyped donors, around 81% belonged to the genetic ancestry cluster associated with self-reported Caucasian donors. The study aimed to test whether signatures of past pathogen exposure could be identified by cataloging public T cell receptors. The study profiled the T cell repertoires of more than 500 subjects by immunosequencing and related them to cytomegalovirus serostatus. Along with the 666-subject first cohort, a separate validation cohort of over a hundred different subjects was used. High-throughput TCR immunosequencing, statistical association of individual TCRs with disease status, and machine learning were combined to predict cytomegalovirus infection status. A later analysis re-analyzed previously published TCR beta repertoires from 650 to 800 donors and added high-resolution HLA genotyping to study TCR occurrence patterns. Rather than drawing on any new phenotypic data, the later analysis identified candidate immune exposures from TCR beta sequences and the way those sequences occurred across donors. An earlier analysis of some 600 of the donors applied high-throughput TCR beta sequencing to assess whether each TCR beta V gene segment acted as functional or pseudogenic. Alongside the repertoire data, information on donor age, sex, ethnicity and CMV serostatus was compiled. Genome-wide SNP genotypes for about three fifths of the 666 donors were used in a later genetic analysis, which treated that subset as a discovery cohort. All discovery cohort repertoires had been generated on a single sequencing platform. Class I and class II HLA loci were covered by the typing at four-digit resolution. The number of typed donors differed by locus: roughly 629-630 for A, B, C, DRB1 and DQB1; some 540 for DQA1; approximately 600 for DPA1; and 400 to 480 for DPB1. Because of strong linkage in the cohort, four to six DR-DQ haplotypes were treated as single units for association and clustering. On average, roughly 250,000 unique TCR beta nucleotide sequences were sequenced per donor among a few hundred genotyped donors of the cohort, with 15% to 20% of those sequences being non-productive.

Libraries were built with the immunoSEQ multiplex PCR assay. A mixture of 60 forward primers for TCR Vbeta segments and 13 reverse primers for TCR Jbeta segments was used in the multiplex PCR. Amplification of the CDR3 region of rearranged TCR beta genes was performed with a multiplex PCR assay on genomic DNA. Amplified TCR beta libraries were sequenced as 87-base-pair reads on the Illumina HiSeq System. The study's own analysis went as follows. A later analysis counted about 80 million unique TCR beta chains across the 650 to 800 repertoires, and about 10 million of these chains were shared by at least two donors. To remove PCR and sequencing errors, raw reads were error-corrected and collapsed into unique sequences using a nearest-neighbor algorithm that merged closely related sequences. Alignment of CDR3 sequences to IMGT reference sequences was used to assign V, D and J gene segments. Each retained sequence needed at least a six-nucleotide match to both a V gene segment and a J gene segment. A rearrangement was called productive if the CDR3 had no stop codons and remained in frame with V and J, and every other rearrangement was called non-productive. CDR3 was defined according to IMGT convention as the region running from the second conserved V-encoded cysteine to the conserved J-encoded phenylalanine. The earlier analysis of approximately 500 of the donors excluded sequences that lacked an unambiguous match to a single V gene segment. An earlier analysis of about 600 of the donors called V segments functional above 56.7% productive rearrangements and segregating when the between-donor standard deviation exceeded 5%. To diagnose cytomegalovirus status from the catalog of TCR beta chain sequences, a statistical classification framework was built. In a later analysis, V and J genes were assigned by comparing TCR nucleotide sequences against IMGT/GENE-DB human TR gene sequences. Using the TCRdist pipeline, a later analysis assigned CDR3 sequences along with most-parsimonious VDJ recombination scenarios. In a later analysis, every TCR beta chain was defined by the combination of its CDR3 amino acid sequence and its V-gene family, and reads without a unique V-gene family were dropped. To address suspected cross-contamination and a sequencing artifact, a later analysis removed under 600 highly shared, low-generation-probability nucleotide sequences. For each public chain, a later analysis derived a clonal expansion index from normalized ranks of inferred template counts within each repertoire. A later analysis computed generation probabilities with a VDJ recombination model fitted to out-of-frame rearrangements, and checked the results against IGoR. A later analysis scored TCR-TCR, TCR-HLA and TCR-CMV co-occurrence with hypergeometric tests, applying a repertoire-size bias correction to TCR pairs. In a later analysis, false discovery rates were estimated by permuting HLA or CMV assignments 20 times. In a later analysis, co-occurring TCRs were grouped using DBSCAN, with TCRdist sequence similarity added in when clustering inside HLA-allele-positive subsets. Repertoires with fewer than 30,000 or more than 120,000 public chains, plus five repertoires with anomalous nucleotide sharing, were excluded from co-occurrence clustering. The table was pulled from immuneACCESS by TCRdb, which kept in-frame rearrangements only. Such tables lose some clones; where checked, under half of the loss comes from unresolved V genes, and the rest has no known cause. That table furnishes V, J and clone size, whereas the DNA furnished D and trimming. The sample profile shows over 85,000 clones; over 75% of them were found once. The ten top clones hold approximately 3.7% of the sample.

Summary of the overall study and its limitations: A later genetic analysis associated a missense DCLRE1C variant with V-gene and J-gene trimming of TCR beta chains, and an independent cohort replicated the association. The classifier was reported to diagnose cytomegalovirus status with high specificity and sensitivity in both the original cohort and the validation cohort. At a false discovery rate of 0.05, a later analysis linked 15,000 to 20,000 TCR beta sequences to specific HLA alleles. Linkage disequilibrium might explain the correlated functional status among segregating V segments, but an unknown experimental factor could not be ruled out. Most CMV-associated TCR beta chains appeared to be HLA-restricted in a later analysis, and the HLA associations seemed to be driven largely by CMV exposure. A later genetic analysis reported fewer N-insertions in productive TCRs among donors in an Asian-associated ancestry cluster than the roughly 700-donor mean. A further reported finding was that TCR beta sequences accurately predicted the HLA-A and HLA-B alleles for most subjects in the first cohort. Some IMGT-functional V segments, including TRBV6-2 and TRBV6-3, could not be distinguished by the 87-base-pair reads and were therefore excluded. A total of fewer than 200 TCR beta chains were listed by the study as associated with cytomegalovirus. In a later analysis, HLA-associated TCR beta chains were found to be more clonally expanded and to have lower generation probabilities than equally common non-associated chains. According to a later analysis, parvovirus B19, influenza, CMV and Epstein-Barr virus appeared linked to several top co-occurrence clusters. In a later analysis, TCR association rates were found to vary across HLA loci, with the most associated TCRs seen for DRB1 alleles and the fewest for HLA-C alleles. A group of highly shared sequence variants was considered likely to be a technical artifact of the sequencing pipeline. Presence/absence analyses assumed roughly uniform sequencing depth across donors, an assumption that may not hold. The earlier analysis of 587 of the donors excluded some 15 rarely observed V segments, including chromosome 9 orphons, because counts were too low. The only immune exposure information available for the cohort was CMV serostatus. Across donors, most TCR sequences were observed very rarely, whereas some public TCRs were present in many individuals. When HLA alleles, especially DR and DQ, strongly co-occurred, TCR associations were difficult to assign to individual alleles. Broadly in line with IMGT annotations, most TCR beta V segments showed up in productive rearrangements about 87% or about 30% of the time in an earlier analysis of some 590 of the donors. In this cohort, only TCR beta chains were sequenced, and detectable features were limited by the absence of alpha or paired-chain data. Because HLA typing was unavailable for some donors at each locus, only the typed subset was used in association tests. A few of the identified cytomegalovirus-associated TCR beta chains were confirmed in vitro to be specific for cytomegalovirus antigens. The authors suggested that the approach could potentially be extended to other disease states and immunological phenotypes.

The V gene is TRBV19 and the J gene is TRBJ2-1, and TRBD2 matches 11 of the central bases. Sequencing used PBMCs. This receptor was obtained from a female donor in good health and CMV-seropositive. CDR3 loop: CASSTRTSGGSYNEQFF. The nucleotide sequence reads TGTGCCAGTAGTACCAGAACTAGCGGGGGTTCCTACAATGAGCAGTTCTTC.